This TCR beta chain was profiled in a study of blood T cell repertoires in COVID-19. About the study: PBMCs, B-cell-depleted T cells, or T cells provided the cDNA or gDNA that made up the material.

Germline CDR1 reads LNHDA; CDR2 reads SQIVND (reference sequence). The length of the CDR3 is 15 residues. Unmatched junction bases numbered 10, after V lost 8 bases and J lost 6 bases. Study processing details: The assay estimated nucleated cells by amplifying reference gene primers. Profiling relied on immunoSEQ multiplex PCR, and the TCRdb table lists in-frame clones only, not all of them. V and J calls and clone size are as listed in that table; D and trimming were resolved from the DNA. The sample lists more than 300,000 clones, around 92% occurring once. The recovered donors of Cohort 3 showed two negative PCRs, clearance, or symptom resolution.

The rearrangement uses TRBV19 and TRBJ1-4; 9 bases line up with TRBD1. The receptor comes from a woman aged 25 to 45 who had recovered from COVID-19. Source material: PBMCs or T cells enriched from blood (not recorded which). The CDR3 DNA sequence: TGTGCCAGTCTTCCGGGACAGGGACGGGATGAAAAACTGTTTTTT. Amino acids: CASLPGQGRDEKLFF.